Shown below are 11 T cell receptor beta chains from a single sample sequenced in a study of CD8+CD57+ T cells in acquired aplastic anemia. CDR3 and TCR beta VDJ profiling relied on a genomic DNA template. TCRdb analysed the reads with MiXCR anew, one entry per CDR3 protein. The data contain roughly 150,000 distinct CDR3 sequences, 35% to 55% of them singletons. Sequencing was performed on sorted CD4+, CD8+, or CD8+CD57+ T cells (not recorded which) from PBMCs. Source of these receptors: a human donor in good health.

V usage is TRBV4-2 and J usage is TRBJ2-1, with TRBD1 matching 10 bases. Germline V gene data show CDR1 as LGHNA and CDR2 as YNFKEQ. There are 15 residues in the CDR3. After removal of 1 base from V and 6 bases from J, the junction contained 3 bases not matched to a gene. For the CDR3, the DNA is TGTGCCAGCAGCCAAGGACAGGGGGCAAGCAATGAGCAGTTCTTC. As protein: CASSQGQGASNEQFF.

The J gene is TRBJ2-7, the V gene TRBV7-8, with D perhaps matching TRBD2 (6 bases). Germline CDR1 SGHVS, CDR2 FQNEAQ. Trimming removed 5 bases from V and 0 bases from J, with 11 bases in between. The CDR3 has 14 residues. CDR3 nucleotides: TGTGCCAGCAGCCACGGGGGTAGCTCCTACGAGCAGTACTTC. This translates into CASSHGGSSYEQYF.

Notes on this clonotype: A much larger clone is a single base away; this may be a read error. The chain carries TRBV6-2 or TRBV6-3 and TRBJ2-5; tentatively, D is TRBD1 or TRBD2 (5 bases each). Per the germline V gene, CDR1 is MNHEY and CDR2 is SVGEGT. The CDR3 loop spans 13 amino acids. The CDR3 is CAGSYPGTETQYF. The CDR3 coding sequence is TGTGCCGGCAGTTACCCAGGGACAGAGACCCAGTACTTC.

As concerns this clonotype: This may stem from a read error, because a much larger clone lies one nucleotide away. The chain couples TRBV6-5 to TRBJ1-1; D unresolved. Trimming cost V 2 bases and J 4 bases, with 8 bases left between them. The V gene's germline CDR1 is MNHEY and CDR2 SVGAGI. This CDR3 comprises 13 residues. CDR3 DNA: TGTGCCAGCAGTTACGAGGCGTGCACTGAAGCTTTCTTT. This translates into CASSYEACTEAFF.

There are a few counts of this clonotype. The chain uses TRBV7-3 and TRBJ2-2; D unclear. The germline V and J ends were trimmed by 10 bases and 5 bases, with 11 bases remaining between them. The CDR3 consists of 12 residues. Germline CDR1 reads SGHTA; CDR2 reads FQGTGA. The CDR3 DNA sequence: TGTGCCACCGGCCTAGGGACCGGGGAGCTGTTTTTT. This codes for CATGLGTGELFF.

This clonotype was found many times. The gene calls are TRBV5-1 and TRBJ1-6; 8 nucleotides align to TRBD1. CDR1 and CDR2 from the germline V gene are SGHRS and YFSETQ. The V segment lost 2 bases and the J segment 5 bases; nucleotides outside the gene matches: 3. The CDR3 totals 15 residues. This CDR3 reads CASSFQGADNSPLHF. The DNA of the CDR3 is TGCGCCAGCAGCTTTCAGGGGGCCGATAATTCACCCCTCCACTTT.

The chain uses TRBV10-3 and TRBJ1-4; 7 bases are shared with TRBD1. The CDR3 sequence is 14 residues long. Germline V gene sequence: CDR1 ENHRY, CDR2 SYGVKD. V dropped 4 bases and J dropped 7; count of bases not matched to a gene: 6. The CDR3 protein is CAISVGTVGEKLFF. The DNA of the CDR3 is TGTGCCATCAGTGTGGGGACAGTCGGTGAAAAACTGTTTTTT.

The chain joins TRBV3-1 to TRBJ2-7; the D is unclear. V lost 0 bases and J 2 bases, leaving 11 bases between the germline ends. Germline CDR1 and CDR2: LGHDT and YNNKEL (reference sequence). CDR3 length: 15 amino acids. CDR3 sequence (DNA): TGTGCCAGCAGCCAAGATATAGGATTTACCTACGAGCAGTACTTC. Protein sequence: CASSQDIGFTYEQYF.

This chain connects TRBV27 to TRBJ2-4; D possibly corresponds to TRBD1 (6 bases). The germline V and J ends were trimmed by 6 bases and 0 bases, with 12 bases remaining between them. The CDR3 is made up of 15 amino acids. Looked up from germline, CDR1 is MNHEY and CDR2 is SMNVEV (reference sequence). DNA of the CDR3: TGTGCCAGCAGCTCGACAGGTTTAGCCAAAAACATTCAGTACTTC. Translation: CASSSTGLAKNIQYF.

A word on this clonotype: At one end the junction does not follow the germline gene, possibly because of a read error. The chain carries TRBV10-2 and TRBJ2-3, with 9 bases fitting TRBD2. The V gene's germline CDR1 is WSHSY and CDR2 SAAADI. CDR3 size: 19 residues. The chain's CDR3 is CASNESDPFAGGPTDTQYF. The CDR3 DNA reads TGCGCCAGCAATGAGTCTGACCCTTTTGCGGGGGGGCCAACAGATACGCAGTATTTT.

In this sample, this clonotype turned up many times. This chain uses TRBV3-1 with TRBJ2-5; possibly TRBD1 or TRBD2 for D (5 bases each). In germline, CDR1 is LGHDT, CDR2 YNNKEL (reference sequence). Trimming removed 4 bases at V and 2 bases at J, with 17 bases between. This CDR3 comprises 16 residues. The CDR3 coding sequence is TGTGCCAGCAGCCCCCCGCCAGGGACGGTGCAAGAGACCCAGTACTTC. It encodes CASSPPPGTVQETQYF.